This T cell receptor (beta chain) emerged from a study of tumor and adjacent non-tumor tissue in lung cancer. This sample's RNA came from whole unsorted tissue. This clonotype was seen ten or more times. TCRbeta libraries were built with three rounds of nested PCR, modified from ARM-PCR. TCRdb redid the calling of the multiplex PCR reads with MiXCR, one entry per CDR3 protein. The sample holds approximately 150,000 distinct CDR3 sequences, approximately 72% seen once. The CDR3 is 11 amino acids. Trimming left V 5 bases short and J 6 bases short, with 6 bases between. The TCR was taken from a man in his sixties with small cell lung cancer. Sequencing was carried out using lung tumor tissue. The chain recombines TRBV12-3 or TRBV12-4 with TRBJ2-3, with D unresolved. The CDR3 DNA follows: TGTGCCAGCAGTGTAGGCGATACGCAGTATTTT. Translating gives CASSVGDTQYF.